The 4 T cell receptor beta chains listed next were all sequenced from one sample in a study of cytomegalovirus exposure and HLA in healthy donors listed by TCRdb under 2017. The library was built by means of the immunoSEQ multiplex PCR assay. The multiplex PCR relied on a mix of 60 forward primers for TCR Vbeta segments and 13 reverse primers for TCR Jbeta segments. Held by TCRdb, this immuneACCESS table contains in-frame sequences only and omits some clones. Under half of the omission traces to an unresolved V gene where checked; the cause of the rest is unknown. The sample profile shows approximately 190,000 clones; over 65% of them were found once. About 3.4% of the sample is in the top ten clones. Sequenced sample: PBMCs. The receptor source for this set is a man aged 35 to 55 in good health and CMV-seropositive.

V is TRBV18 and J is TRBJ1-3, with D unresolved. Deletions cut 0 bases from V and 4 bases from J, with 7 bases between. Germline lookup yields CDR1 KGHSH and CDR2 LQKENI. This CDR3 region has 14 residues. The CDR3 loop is CASSPPTVGNTIYF. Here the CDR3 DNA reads TGTGCCAGCTCACCACCTACAGTAGGAAACACCATATATTTT.

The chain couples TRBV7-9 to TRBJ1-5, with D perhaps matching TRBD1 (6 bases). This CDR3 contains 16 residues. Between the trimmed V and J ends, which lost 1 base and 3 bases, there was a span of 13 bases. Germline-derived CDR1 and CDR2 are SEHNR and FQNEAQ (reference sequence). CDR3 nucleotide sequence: TGTGCCAGCAGCTTAGGGACTGGACAGCCCAATCAGCCCCAGCATTTT. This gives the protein CASSLGTGQPNQPQHF.

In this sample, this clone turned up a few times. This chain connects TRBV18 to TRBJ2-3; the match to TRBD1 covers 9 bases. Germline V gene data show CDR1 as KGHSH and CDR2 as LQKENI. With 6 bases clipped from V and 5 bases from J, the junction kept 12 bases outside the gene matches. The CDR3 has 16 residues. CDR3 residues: CASSYNRDRVIDTQYF. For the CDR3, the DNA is TGTGCCAGCTCCTATAACCGGGACAGGGTTATAGATACGCAGTATTTT.

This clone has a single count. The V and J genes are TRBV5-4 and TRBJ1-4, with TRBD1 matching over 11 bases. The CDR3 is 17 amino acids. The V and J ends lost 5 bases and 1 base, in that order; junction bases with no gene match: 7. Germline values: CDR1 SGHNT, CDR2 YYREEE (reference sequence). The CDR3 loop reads CASSHGQGALTNEKLFF. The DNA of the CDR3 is TGTGCCAGCAGTCATGGACAGGGGGCCTTAACTAATGAAAAACTGTTTTTT.